Listed here are 6 T cell receptor beta chains from one sample, sequenced in a study of blood T cell repertoires in COVID-19. Using immunoSEQ multiplex PCR, the repertoire was profiled, and TCRdb retains in-frame clones only, with some absent. The data contain around 100,000 clones, 70% to 90% of them singletons. Sequenced input: peripheral blood. Source of these receptors: a man aged 40-55 years with acute or convalescent COVID-19.

The rearrangement joins TRBV5-5 to TRBJ2-7; 8 nucleotides agree with TRBD1. The CDR3 runs 15 residues. From germline, CDR1 is SGHKS and CDR2 YYEKEE (reference sequence). Germline trimming cut 4 bases from V and 3 bases from J; bases unmatched to any gene: 9. CDR3 bases: TGTGCCAGCAGCCCGCCATGGACAGGGAACTACGAGCAGTACTTC. Protein: CASSPPWTGNYEQYF.

V and J are TRBV5-5 and TRBJ1-5; unclear D gene. The CDR3 loop spans 16 amino acids. Germline V gives CDR1 SGHKS, CDR2 YYEKEE (reference sequence). V dropped 4 bases and J dropped 6 bases, with 20 bases sitting between them. CDR3 sequence reads: CASSPAETRGSQPQHF. The CDR3 bases are TGTGCCAGCAGCCCCGCAGAAACAAGAGGGAGTCAGCCCCAGCATTTT.

The chain carries TRBV5-1 and TRBJ1-4, with a tentative D call TRBD1 (5 bases). Germline loops: CDR1 SGHRS, CDR2 YFSETQ. The CDR3 contains 13 residues. The germline V and J ends were trimmed by 6 bases and 5 bases, with 11 bases remaining between them. In DNA, the CDR3 is TGCGCCAGCACCGCCGGGGGGAATGAAAAACTGTTTTTT. Amino acids: CASTAGGNEKLFF.

The V gene is TRBV7-2, the J gene TRBJ2-7; 8 bases are shared with TRBD2. V dropped 5 bases and J dropped 7; count of bases not matched to a gene: 1. In germline, CDR1 is SGHTA, CDR2 FQGNSA. CDR3 length equals 11 residues. For the CDR3, the DNA is TGTGCCAGCAGCGGACTAGCTGAGCAGTACTTC. Residues: CASSGLAEQYF.

The sample holds a few counts of this clone. The chain has TRBV19 and TRBJ1-5; 8 bases agree with TRBD1. The V gene end was trimmed by 5 bases and the J gene end by 0 bases; junction bases not matched to a gene: 6. This CDR3 comprises 16 residues. Per the germline V gene, CDR1 is LNHDA and CDR2 is SQIVND (reference sequence). CDR3 coding DNA: TGTGCCAGTAGTGACAGGGGTCCCTATAGCAATCAGCCCCAGCATTTT. Encoded protein: CASSDRGPYSNQPQHF.

The chain employs TRBV5-1 and TRBJ2-2; 8 bases line up with TRBD2. V was clipped by 3 bases and J by 4 bases; unmatched bases: 5. Germline V gene lookup returns CDR1 SGHRS and CDR2 YFSETQ. The CDR3 covers 15 residues. CDR3 loop: CASSSDLAGTGELFF. Here the CDR3 DNA reads TGCGCCAGCAGCTCAGATCTAGCGGGCACCGGGGAGCTGTTTTTT.